Sequencing of this T cell receptor (beta chain) was carried out in a study of blood T cell repertoires in COVID-19. Study summary: The samples span acute and convalescent COVID-19 from the United States, Italy and Spain.

From germline, CDR1 is SGHNT and CDR2 YYREEE (reference sequence). This CDR3 is 12 amino acids long. Trimming shortened V by 1 base and J by 10 bases, and 9 bases separated the two germline ends. Participants, about 18 to 90 years old, spanned 24 US areas. The data were produced by immunoSEQ multiplex PCR, yet TCRdb's version contains in-frame clones alone and is incomplete. This repertoire shows 310,000 or so clones, approximately 90% found once; its top ten account for around 10%. The receptor comes from a woman in her late teens or twenties who had recovered from COVID-19. The sequenced sample was PBMCs or T cells enriched from blood (not recorded which). This chain joins TRBV5-4 and TRBJ2-1; D gene ambiguous. CDR3 region: CASSLMGEEQFF. CDR3 in DNA: TGTGCCAGCAGCTTGATGGGCGAGGAGCAGTTCTTC.